The 22 T cell receptor beta chains below all came from one sample that was sequenced in a study of blood T cell repertoires in COVID-19. The assay was immunoSEQ multiplex PCR, and TCRdb's table has in-frame clones only and misses some. The sample records 150,000 to 200,000 clones, approximately 80% being singletons. The material sequenced was PBMCs or T cells enriched from blood (not recorded which). These receptors came from a woman aged 60-75 years who had recovered from COVID-19.

V and J are TRBV30 and TRBJ1-1; the match to TRBD1 covers 10 bases. The germline gives CDR1 GTSNPN, CDR2 SVGIG (reference sequence). The CDR3 consists of 13 residues. Germline trimming cut 5 bases from V and 3 bases from J; bases unmatched to any gene: 3. The CDR3 sequence is CAWETGGYTEAFF. CDR3 in DNA: TGTGCCTGGGAGACAGGGGGCTACACTGAAGCTTTCTTT.

This chain uses TRBV5-1 with TRBJ2-1; 11 bases map to TRBD2. The CDR3 spans 15 residues. In germline, CDR1 is SGHRS, CDR2 YFSETQ. After removal of 5 bases from V and 7 bases from J, the junction contained 8 bases not matched to a gene. DNA of the CDR3: TGCGCCAGCAGGCGCCTAGCGGGGGGTAGTAATGAGCAGTTCTTC. Translation gives CASRRLAGGSNEQFF.

J is TRBJ1-2 and V is TRBV3-1 (or the pseudogene TRBV3-2); D call uncertain. This CDR3 has 15 residues. V shed 4 bases and J shed 4 bases, with 16 bases lying between them. Germline V CDR1 and CDR2: LGHDT, YNNKEL (reference sequence). The CDR3 reads CASSLGGVGSYGYTF. CDR3 nucleotide sequence: TGTGCCAGCAGCCTCGGCGGGGTTGGTAGCTATGGCTACACCTTC.

The chain is built from TRBV5-6 and TRBJ1-2; D not certain. V lost 0 bases to trimming and J lost 5 bases, with 20 bases between them. Germline values: CDR1 SGHDT, CDR2 YYEEEE. The CDR3 loop spans 17 amino acids. This chain's CDR3 is CASSLASVWGAGYGYTF. The CDR3 coding sequence is TGTGCCAGCAGCTTGGCCTCTGTTTGGGGTGCGGGGTATGGCTACACCTTC.

V usage is TRBV5-1 and J usage is TRBJ1-2; 8 bases align to TRBD1. From germline, CDR1 is SGHRS and CDR2 YFSETQ. With 4 bases clipped from V and 3 bases from J, the junction kept 5 bases outside the gene matches. The CDR3 loop spans 14 amino acids. The chain's CDR3 is CASSPGQGYYGYTF. The DNA of the CDR3 is TGCGCCAGCAGCCCCGGACAGGGATACTATGGCTACACCTTC.

J is TRBJ1-2 and V is TRBV19; maybe TRBD1 (6 bases). Trimming stripped 6 bases from V and 7 bases from J, with 12 bases between. The V gene's germline CDR1 is LNHDA and CDR2 SQIVND (reference sequence). CDR3 size: 12 residues. The CDR3 protein is CASSYREGGYTF. CDR3 DNA sequence: TGTGCCAGTAGCTACAGGGAGGGTGGCTACACCTTC. The whole variable domain, remainder taken from reference TRBV19 and TRBJ1-2, is DGGITQSPKYLFRKEGQNVTLSCEQNLNHDAMYWYRQDPGQGLRLIYYSQIVNDFQKGDIAEGYSVSREKKESFPLTVTSAQKNPTAFYLCASSYREGGYTFGSGTRLTVV.

The V and J genes are TRBV7-2 and TRBJ2-1; tentatively, D is TRBD1 (6 bases). This CDR3 region has 15 residues. CDR1 and CDR2 from the germline V gene are SGHTA and FQGNSA. Trimming shortened V by 1 base and J by 7 bases, and 14 bases separated the two germline ends. CDR3: CASSLGQEGFNEQFF. CDR3 in DNA: TGTGCCAGCAGCTTAGGACAGGAAGGGTTTAATGAGCAGTTCTTC.

This clone showed up many times. The CDR3 coding sequence is TGTGCCAGCAGCTTACAGGGAGAGCCACCCCTCCACTTT. This gives the protein CASSLQGEPPLHF. The rearrangement uses TRBV2 and TRBJ1-6, with D possibly being TRBD1 (6 bases). The V gene lost 6 bases and the J gene lost 11 bases, with 14 bases spanning the gap. The germline V gene encodes CDR1 SNHLY and CDR2 FYNNEI. The CDR3 totals 13 residues.

The J gene is TRBJ2-1, the V gene TRBV10-3, with D possibly matching TRBD1 (5 bases). CDR1 is ENHRY, CDR2 SYGVKD, per germline. This CDR3 has 12 amino acids. The germline V and J ends were trimmed by 3 bases and 5 bases, with 5 bases remaining between them. This CDR3 reads CAISEGDNEQFF. Here the CDR3 DNA reads TGTGCCATCAGTGAAGGGGACAATGAGCAGTTCTTC.

This clone turned up a few times. This chain's CDR3 is CASRLDRAGNTIYF. The CDR3, as DNA: TGTGCCAGCAGGCTGGACAGGGCGGGAAACACCATATATTTT. V is TRBV14 and J is TRBJ1-3, with TRBD1 matching over 8 bases. CDR3 length: 14 amino acids. Germline V gene lookup returns CDR1 SGHDN and CDR2 FVKESK. After removal of 6 bases from V and 4 bases from J, the junction contained 5 bases not matched to a gene.

The gene calls are TRBV9 and TRBJ1-1; a possible D gene is TRBD1 (6 bases). Germline V CDR1 and CDR2: SGDLS, YYNGEE. Trimming shortened V by 0 bases and J by 0 bases, and 12 bases separated the two germline ends. The CDR3 totals 16 residues. CDR3 amino acids: CASSVEGGKMNTEAFF. Here the CDR3 DNA reads TGTGCCAGCAGCGTAGAGGGGGGGAAAATGAACACTGAAGCTTTCTTT.

This clone is a singleton in its sample. This sequence joins TRBV7-2 and TRBJ1-2; 9 bases map to TRBD1. Germline CDR1 and CDR2: SGHTA and FQGNSA. Losses at the gene ends were 5 bases for V and 8 bases for J; bases not matched to a gene: 6. This CDR3 has 13 residues. The DNA for the CDR3 is TGTGCCAGCAGCCCCCGGGACAGGGACGGCTACACCTTC. It codes for CASSPRDRDGYTF.

The V gene is TRBV9, the J gene TRBJ2-7; 9 nucleotides agree with TRBD1. Germline V CDR1 and CDR2: SGDLS, YYNGEE. This CDR3 is 15 amino acids long. Trimming removed 4 bases from V and 5 bases from J; junction bases left unmatched: 10. The CDR3 loop is CASSLRDRDSHEQYF. The CDR3 DNA follows: TGTGCCAGCAGCTTAAGGGACAGGGACAGCCACGAGCAGTACTTC.

The gene calls are TRBV7-2 and TRBJ1-4, with D possibly matching TRBD1 (5 bases). The germline gives CDR1 SGHTA, CDR2 FQGNSA. V was pared by 5 bases and J by 8 bases, with 12 bases between. This CDR3 contains 13 residues. CDR3 bases: TGTGCCAGCAGCCCCGGGACTCGAGAAAAACTGTTTTTT. This codes for CASSPGTREKLFF.

The chain has TRBV5-1 and TRBJ2-3; TRBD1 matches 10 bases. J gave up 6 bases and V 0 bases, and 7 bases lay outside the gene matches. The CDR3 extends over 16 amino acids. Germline V gene sequence: CDR1 SGHRS, CDR2 YFSETQ. CDR3 sequence reads: CASSLEPGQGPDTQYF. The CDR3 DNA reads TGCGCCAGCAGCTTGGAACCGGGACAGGGGCCTGATACGCAGTATTTT. Combining the CDR3 with reference TRBV5-1 and TRBJ2-3 gives the whole variable domain KAGVTQTPRYLIKTRGQQVTLSCSPISGHRSVSWYQQTPGQGLQFLFEYFSETQRNKGNFPGRFSGRQFSNSRSEMNVSTLELGDSALYLCASSLEPGQGPDTQYFGPGTRLTVL.

The chain recombines TRBV28 with TRBJ1-6; 11 bases are shared with TRBD1. The germline V gene encodes CDR1 MDHEN and CDR2 SYDVKM. The CDR3 length is 18 residues. The V gene end was trimmed by 5 bases and the J gene end by 10 bases; junction bases not matched to a gene: 16. CDR3 in amino acids: CASSTPRDRGSQRSPLHF. The CDR3, as DNA: TGTGCCAGCAGTACCCCCCGGGACAGGGGGTCCCAGAGGTCACCCCTCCACTTT.

V usage is TRBV25-1 and J usage is TRBJ2-5; TRBD1 matches at 7 bases. Trimming cost V 2 bases and J 4 bases; bases outside gene matches: 16. The CDR3 consists of 18 residues. CDR1 MGHDK and CDR2 SYGVNS come from the germline V gene. DNA of the CDR3: TGTGCCAGCAGTGAACAAGGACGTTGGCAGGGGGATGGAGAGACCCAGTACTTC. This gives the protein CASSEQGRWQGDGETQYF.

The chain couples TRBV4-1 to TRBJ1-2, with TRBD1 matching over 7 bases. With 0 bases clipped from V and 4 bases from J, the junction kept 5 bases outside the gene matches. The CDR3 length is 15 residues. CDR1 MGHRA and CDR2 YSYEKL come from the germline V gene. The DNA of the CDR3 is TGCGCCAGCAGCCAAGATCACAGGGGCTCCTATGGCTACACCTTC. Protein: CASSQDHRGSYGYTF.

This chain links TRBV10-1 with TRBJ1-1, with 7 bases fitting TRBD1. The CDR3 sequence is 14 residues long. V lost 2 bases to trimming and J lost 3 bases; unmatched junction nucleotides: 3. Germline V gene data show CDR1 as WNHNN and CDR2 as SYGVQD (reference sequence). DNA of the CDR3: TGCGCCAGCAGTGAGACAGGGGATCACACTGAAGCTTTCTTT. This translates into CASSETGDHTEAFF.

In the case of this clone: Other DNA sequences in the same sample also yield this CDR3. The chain couples TRBV3-1 (or the pseudogene TRBV3-2) to TRBJ2-7, with a tentative D call TRBD2 (6 bases). The germline V and J ends were trimmed by 4 bases and 6 bases, with 13 bases remaining between them. Germline loops: CDR1 LGHDT, CDR2 YNNKEL (reference sequence). The CDR3 sequence is 13 residues long. Here the CDR3 reads CASSRSREGEQYF. DNA of the CDR3: TGTGCCAGCAGCCGGTCGCGGGAAGGCGAGCAGTACTTC.

The chain uses TRBV11-3 and TRBJ2-5; 8 bases are a match to TRBD1. The germline CDR1 and CDR2 sequences are SGHNT and YENEEA. The CDR3 runs to 15 residues. V trimming: 1 base; J trimming: 1 base; junction bases outside the gene matches: 2. The CDR3 region is CASSLGGQAQETQYF. CDR3 nucleotide sequence: TGTGCCAGCAGCTTAGGGGGACAGGCCCAAGAGACCCAGTACTTC.

V usage is TRBV28 and J usage is TRBJ1-5; 7 bases line up with TRBD1. Germline-derived CDR1 and CDR2 are MDHEN and SYDVKM. The CDR3 is 15 residues long. The ends lost 6 bases at V and 2 bases at J; junction bases unmatched: 7. The CDR3 is CASRNRQGRNQPQHF. The CDR3, as DNA: TGTGCCAGCAGGAACAGACAGGGCCGCAATCAGCCCCAGCATTTT. The full variable domain, with the rest looked up from reference TRBV28 and TRBJ1-5, is DVKVTQSSRYLVKRTGEKVFLECVQDMDHENMFWYRQDPGLGLRLIYFSYDVKMKEKGDIPEGYSVSREKKERFSLILESASTNQTSMYLCASRNRQGRNQPQHFGDGTRLSIL.